The entry below gives a single T cell receptor (beta chain) sequence along with its context. This sample is drawn from a study of blood T cell repertoires in COVID-19. Study details: The United States, Italy and Spain provided the acute and convalescent COVID-19 samples. T cells, B-cell-depleted T cells, or PBMCs supplied cDNA or gDNA.

Between the trimmed V and J ends, which lost 4 bases and 1 base, there was a span of 9 bases. The germline V gene encodes CDR1 SNHLY and CDR2 FYNNEI. This CDR3 has 14 amino acids. Original processing methods: Scientists estimated how many nucleated cells there were by amplifying reference gene primers. Sequencing was performed with immunoSEQ multiplex PCR; in TCRdb, only in-frame clones are kept and a portion is missing. The DNA gave D and trimming, while V, J and clone size come from that table. The profile shows over 50,000 clones, around 83% of them singletons. The sample taken for sequencing was peripheral blood. The genes are TRBV2 and TRBJ2-3; D is uncertain. The source of this sequence is a man in his sixties or seventies with active COVID-19. The DNA of the CDR3 is TGTGCCAGCAGTGTTTCGGCGGGCACAGATACGCAGTATTTT. As protein: CASSVSAGTDTQYF.